This T cell receptor (beta chain) was captured by sequencing in a study of T cells in Graves' hyperthyroidism and ophthalmopathy. TCR beta CDR3 regions were amplified from RNA transcripts. First-round RT-PCR with HTBI primers amplified the TCR CDR3 region. TCRdb itself ran the multiplex PCR reads through MiXCR, one entry per CDR3 protein. The sample yields hundreds of thousands of distinct CDR3 sequences, less than 15% seen once. This clonotype was observed a handful of times. This receptor was taken from a woman under 30 with Graves' hyperthyroidism. Sequencing was done on a sample of blood.

CDR3 loop: CASSLGLGADMNTEAFF. The CDR3 nucleotides are TGTGCCAGCAGCTTGGGTCTAGGGGCCGATATGAACACTGAAGCTTTCTTT. This chain joins TRBV5-6 and TRBJ1-1, with TRBD1 as a possible D gene (5 bases). With 0 bases removed from V and 0 bases from J, the gap between germline ends came to 15 bases. The CDR3 contains 17 residues. Germline CDR1 and CDR2: SGHDT and YYEEEE.